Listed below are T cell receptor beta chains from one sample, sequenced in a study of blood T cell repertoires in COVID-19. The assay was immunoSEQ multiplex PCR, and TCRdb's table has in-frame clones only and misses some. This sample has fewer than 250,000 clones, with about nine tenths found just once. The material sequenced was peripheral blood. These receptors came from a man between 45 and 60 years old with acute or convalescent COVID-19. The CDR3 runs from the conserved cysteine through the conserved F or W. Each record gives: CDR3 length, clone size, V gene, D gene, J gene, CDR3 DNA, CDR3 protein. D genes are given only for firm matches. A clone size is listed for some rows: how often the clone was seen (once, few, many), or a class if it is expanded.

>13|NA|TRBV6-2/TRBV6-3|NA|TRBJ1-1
TGTGCCAGCAGTTATTTAGTGAACACTGAAGCTTTCTTT
CASSYLVNTEAFF
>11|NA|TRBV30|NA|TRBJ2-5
TGTGCCTGGTACACCGCAGGGACCCAGTACTTC
CAWYTAGTQYF
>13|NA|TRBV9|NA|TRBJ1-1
TGTGCCAGCAGCGTCACGGTGAACACTGAAGCTTTCTTT
CASSVTVNTEAFF
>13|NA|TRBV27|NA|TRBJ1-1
TGTGCCAGCAGTGGCTCCATGAACACTGAAGCTTTCTTT
CASSGSMNTEAFF
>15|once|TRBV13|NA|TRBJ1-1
TGTGCCAGCAGCTATCCCGCGTCGGGGAACACTGAAGCTTTCTTT
CASSYPASGNTEAFF
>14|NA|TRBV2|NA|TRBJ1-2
TGTGCCAGCAGTTACCCCCGGGACTCCTATGGCTACACCTTC
CASSYPRDSYGYTF
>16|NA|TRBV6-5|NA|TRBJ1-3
TGTGCCAGCAGTTACTGGCCGACTTCGGGTGGAAACACCATATATTTT
CASSYWPTSGGNTIYF
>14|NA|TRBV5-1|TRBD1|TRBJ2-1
TGCGCCAGCAGCTTAGGACAGGGGACCAATGAGCAGTTCTTC
CASSLGQGTNEQFF
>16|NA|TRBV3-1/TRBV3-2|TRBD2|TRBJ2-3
TGTGCCAGCAGTCAAGGGACTAGCGCTCTCACAGATACGCAGTATTTT
CASSQGTSALTDTQYF
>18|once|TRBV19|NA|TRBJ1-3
TGTGCCAGTAGTATTGCAGCAGGGTACTTGAGCTCTGGAAACACCATATATTTT
CASSIAAGYLSSGNTIYF
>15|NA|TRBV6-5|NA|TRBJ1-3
TGTGCCAGCAGTTCCACAGGAAGCTCTGGAAACACCATATATTTT
CASSSTGSSGNTIYF
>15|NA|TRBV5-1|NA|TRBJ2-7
TGCGCCAGCAGCTTGGACAGGACGAACCCCTACGAGCAGTACTTC
CASSLDRTNPYEQYF
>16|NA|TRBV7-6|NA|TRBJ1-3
TGTGCCAGCAGCTTAGGGGGGGGCACTACTGGAAACACCATATATTTT
CASSLGGGTTGNTIYF
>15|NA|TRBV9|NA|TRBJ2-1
TGTGCCAGCAGCGTAAGTATAGGGGAAAGGCATGAGCAGTTCTTC
CASSVSIGERHEQFF
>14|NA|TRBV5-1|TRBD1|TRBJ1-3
TGCGCCAGCAGCTCGGGACAGACTGGAAACACCATATATTTT
CASSSGQTGNTIYF
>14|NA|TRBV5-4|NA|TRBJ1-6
TGTGCCAGCAGCTTAGGGGTGGATAATTCACCCCTCCACTTT
CASSLGVDNSPLHF
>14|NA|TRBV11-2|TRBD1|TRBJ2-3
TGTGCCAGCAGCCCTACCCAGGGGGCAGATACGCAGTATTTT
CASSPTQGADTQYF
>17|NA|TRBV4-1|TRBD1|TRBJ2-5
TGCGCCAGCAGCCAAGATGGGACAGTGGGGGTCGGGCAGACCCAGTACTTC
CASSQDGTVGVGQTQYF
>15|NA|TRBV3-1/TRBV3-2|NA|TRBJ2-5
TGTGCCAGCAGCCAAGATTTCGCGGGTCAAGAGACCCAGTACTTC
CASSQDFAGQETQYF
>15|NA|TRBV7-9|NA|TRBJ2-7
TGTGCCAGCAGCTCCCGAGAGACGACATCCTACGAGCAGTACTTC
CASSSRETTSYEQYF
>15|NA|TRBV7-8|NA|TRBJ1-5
TGTGCCAGCAGCTTAGTTGGCAGTAGCAATCAGCCCCAGCATTTT
CASSLVGSSNQPQHF
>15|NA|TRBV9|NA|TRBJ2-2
TGTGCCAGCAGCTCTTCGGGGAGGAACACCGGGGAGCTGTTTTTT
CASSSSGRNTGELFF
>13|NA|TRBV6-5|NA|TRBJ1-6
TGTGCCAGCAGTCCCCAGAGACTTTCACCCCTCCACTTT
CASSPQRLSPLHF
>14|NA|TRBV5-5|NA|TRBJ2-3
TGTGCCAGCAGCCTGACGGGGAGCACAGATACGCAGTATTTT
CASSLTGSTDTQYF
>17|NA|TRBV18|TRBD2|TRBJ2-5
TGTGCCAGCTCACCAGCAGGGAGAGCGGGGGACGGAGAGACCCAGTACTTC
CASSPAGRAGDGETQYF
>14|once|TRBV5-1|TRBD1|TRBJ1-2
TGCGCCAGCAGCAGGACAGGGGTCGACTATGGCTACACCTTC
CASSRTGVDYGYTF
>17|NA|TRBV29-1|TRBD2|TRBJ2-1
TGCAGCGCCCAGGCGGGACTAGCGGGGGGGGTCCACAATGAGCAGTTCTTC
CSAQAGLAGGVHNEQFF
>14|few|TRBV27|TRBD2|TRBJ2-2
TGTGCAAGCAGACTAGCGAGAGCAACCGGGGAGCTGTTTTTT
CASRLARATGELFF
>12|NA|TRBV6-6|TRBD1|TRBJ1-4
TGTGCCAGCAGTTCCCAACAGGGGAAACTGTTTTTT
CASSSQQGKLFF
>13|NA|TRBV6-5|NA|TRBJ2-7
TGTGCCAGCCGGTGGGGCAGGGTGTACGAGCAGTACTTC
CASRWGRVYEQYF
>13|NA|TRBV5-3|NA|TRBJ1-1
TGTGCCAGAATGCACAGGCAGAACACTGAAGCTTTCTTT
CARMHRQNTEAFF
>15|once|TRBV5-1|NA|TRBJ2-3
TGCGCCAGCTTCCAGGGAAACATCAGGACAGATACGCAGTATTTT
CASFQGNIRTDTQYF
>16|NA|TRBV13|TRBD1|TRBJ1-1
TGTGCCAGCAGCCCGGGACAGACGATGCATAACACTGAAGCTTTCTTT
CASSPGQTMHNTEAFF
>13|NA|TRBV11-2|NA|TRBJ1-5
TGTGCCAGCAGCCGACAGAGGAATCAGCCCCAGCATTTT
CASSRQRNQPQHF
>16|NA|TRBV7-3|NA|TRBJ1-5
TGTGCCAGCAGCCCATTGGGTGGACATAGCAATCAGCCCCAGCATTTT
CASSPLGGHSNQPQHF
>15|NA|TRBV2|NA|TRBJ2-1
TGTGCCAGCAGTGAAGAGTCTGCAGGGTTCAATGAGCAGTTCTTC
CASSEESAGFNEQFF
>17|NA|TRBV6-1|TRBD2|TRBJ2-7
TGTGCCAGCAGTGAAGCCCCGGGAGGGGGAGGGTCCAACGAGCAGTACTTC
CASSEAPGGGGSNEQYF
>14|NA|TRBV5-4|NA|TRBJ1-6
TGTGCCAGCAGCTGGGACATGGGGAATCCACCCCTCCACTTT
CASSWDMGNPPLHF
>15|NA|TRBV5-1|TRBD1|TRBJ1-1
TGCGCCAGCAGCTTAAGGACAGGGAGTGGGACTGAAGCTTTCTTT
CASSLRTGSGTEAFF
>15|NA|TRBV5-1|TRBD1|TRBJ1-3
TGCGCCAGCAGCTTCTTCACAGGGGGCGGAAACACCATATATTTT
CASSFFTGGGNTIYF
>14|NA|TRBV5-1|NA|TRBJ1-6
TGCGCCAGCAGCCTCGGGGTCCAGCATTCACCCCTCCACTTT
CASSLGVQHSPLHF
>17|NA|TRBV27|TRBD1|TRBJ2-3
TGTGCCAGCAGTTTATTTTTCCGGGACAGGGAAGTAGATACGCAGTATTTT
CASSLFFRDREVDTQYF
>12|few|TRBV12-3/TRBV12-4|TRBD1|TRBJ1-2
TGTGCCAGCAGCGTGACAGGGCTTGGCTACACCTTC
CASSVTGLGYTF
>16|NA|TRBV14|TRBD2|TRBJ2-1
TGTGCCAGCAGCCAAGCAAACGGGGGGAAATACAATGAGCAGTTCTTC
CASSQANGGKYNEQFF
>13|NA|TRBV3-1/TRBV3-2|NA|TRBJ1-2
TGTGCCAGCAGCCCCCTCGGGAGCGGAGGCTACACCTTC
CASSPLGSGGYTF
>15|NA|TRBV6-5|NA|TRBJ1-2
TGTGCCAGCAGTACAGACCGGACGGGGAACTATGGCTACACCTTC
CASSTDRTGNYGYTF
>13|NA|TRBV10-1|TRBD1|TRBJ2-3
TGCGCCAGCAGCCGGGACAGTACAGATACGCAGTATTTT
CASSRDSTDTQYF
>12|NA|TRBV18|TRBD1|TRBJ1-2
TGTGCCAGCCGGGACAGGGCGGGAGGCTACACCTTC
CASRDRAGGYTF
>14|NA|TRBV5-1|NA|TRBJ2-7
TGCGCCAGCAGCTTGGGGACACCAGCTTACGAGCAGTACTTC
CASSLGTPAYEQYF
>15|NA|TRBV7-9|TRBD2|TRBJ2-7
TGTGCCAGCAGCTTAGCCGTAGCGGGGGGGCCGGTGCAGTACTTC
CASSLAVAGGPVQYF
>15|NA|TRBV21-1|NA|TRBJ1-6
TGTGCCAGCAGCAAAATGACAGGGGGCCATTCACCCCTCCACTTT
CASSKMTGGHSPLHF
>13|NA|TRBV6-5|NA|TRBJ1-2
TGTGCCAGCAGTTACAAAGCAGAGGAGGGCTACACCTTC
CASSYKAEEGYTF